This T cell receptor beta chain appears in the sequencing data of a study of technical replicates of blood from a few donors (dated by TCRdb to about 2017). On this clone itself: The antigen this receptor binds is unknown. Base qualities are not recorded, but no much larger clone differs from it by a single base.

The germline V gene (reference sequence) supplies CDR1 SGHNT and CDR2 YYREEE. For this chain, trimming is 5 bases at the V end and 3 bases at the J end, and the number of junction bases without a gene match is 5. CDR3 length: 15 amino acids, cysteine to phenylalanine. Only the CDR3 DNA stays, 45 bases, in frame from base 1. Receptor libraries were prepared by the immunoSEQ multiplex PCR assay. This immuneACCESS table, as held by TCRdb, lists in-frame sequences with V and J called but not all clones. Of the missing ones, under half trace to an unresolved V gene in checked studies; the others have no known cause. Counted in this sample were just over 75,000 clones; just under 95% of them appeared once. The ten largest make up 0.4% to 0.45% of the sample.

The chain employs TRBV5-4 and TRBJ2-3, with 11 central nucleotides matching TRBD2. The sequence was collected from a human donor in good health. The sequenced material came from T cells isolated from PBMCs. The CDR3 protein is CASRLAGDGTDTQYF. The sequence in DNA is TGTGCCAGCAGACTAGCGGGAGACGGGACAGATACGCAGTATTTT.